The 16 T cell receptor beta chains below come from one sample, sequenced in a study of metastatic and nonmetastatic thyroid tumors. No treatment of any kind had been given to any patient before thyroid surgery. Via MiXCR, TCRdb re-called the PCR reads. The table shows about 35,000 clones, with around 33% occurring only once. The material sequenced was tumor tissue. These receptors all stem from a female donor with papillary thyroid cancer or a benign thyroid nodule (not recorded which). Some clones in this sample may be carry-over from other donors' samples.

This clone was picked up one time. The genes are TRBV7-6 and TRBJ1-6; D gene ambiguous. In germline, CDR1 is SGHVS, CDR2 FNYEAQ. V lost 0 bases, J lost 5 bases, and 11 bases lay in between. The CDR3 is made up of 16 amino acids. The CDR3 sequence is CASSLAEGRDNSPLHF. Written as DNA, the CDR3 is TGTGCCAGCAGCTTAGCTGAGGGCAGAGATAATTCACCCCTCCACTTT.

The chain employs TRBV20-1 and TRBJ2-3; TRBD2 aligns across 11 bases. The V gene end was trimmed by 7 bases and the J gene end by 6 bases; junction bases not matched to a gene: 9. The CDR3 is made up of 14 amino acids. The germline V gene has CDR1 DFQATT and CDR2 SNEGSKA (reference sequence). The DNA of the CDR3 is TGCAGTGTCGTAACTAGCGGGAGCTCGGATACGCAGTATTTT. Translated: CSVVTSGSSDTQYF.

A few counts support this clone. The chain is built from TRBV20-1 and TRBJ1-2; no definite D call. The length of the CDR3 is 15 residues. CDR1 DFQATT and CDR2 SNEGSKA come from the germline V gene (reference sequence). Trimming shortened V by 0 bases and J by 3 bases, and 14 bases separated the two germline ends. For the CDR3, the DNA is TGCAGTGCTAGAGATCTTGGCGGAAGGGACTATGGCTACACCTTC. Protein product: CSARDLGGRDYGYTF.

V and J are TRBV6-6 and TRBJ2-5; D tentatively reads TRBD1 or TRBD2 (5 bases each). Germline-derived CDR1 and CDR2 are MNHNY and SVGAGI (reference sequence). Trimming shortened V by 2 bases and J by 3 bases, and 13 bases separated the two germline ends. The CDR3 is made up of 15 amino acids. CDR3 in amino acids: CASSYRDPTKETQYF. The DNA for the CDR3 is TGTGCCAGCAGTTACAGGGACCCCACCAAAGAGACCCAGTACTTC.

This clone was picked up a small number of times. V usage is TRBV27 and J usage is TRBJ2-7, with 7 bases matching TRBD2. V lost 5 bases to trimming and J lost 3 bases; unmatched junction nucleotides: 10. Germline loops: CDR1 MNHEY, CDR2 SMNVEV (reference sequence). The CDR3 totals 15 residues. CDR3 amino acids: CASSGLGLADYEQYF. The CDR3 DNA follows: TGTGCCAGCAGTGGACTGGGGCTAGCGGACTACGAGCAGTACTTC.

The chain recombines TRBV6-2 or TRBV6-3 with TRBJ2-7; 8 bases fit TRBD1. Germline V gene sequence: CDR1 MNHEY, CDR2 SVGEGT. The CDR3 has 16 residues. The junction had 8 bases not matched to a gene; V was cut back by 4 bases and J by 0 bases. CDR3 residues: CASSWKGQALSYEQYF. DNA for the CDR3: TGTGCCAGCAGTTGGAAGGGACAGGCCCTCTCCTACGAGCAGTACTTC.

The rearrangement joins TRBV2 to TRBJ2-3; 10 bases match TRBD2. Germline CDR1 is SNHLY and CDR2 is FYNNEI. J lost 1 base, V lost 3 bases, and 16 bases had no gene match. This CDR3 region has 20 residues. CDR3 nucleotide sequence: TGTGCCAGCAGTGAGAGGAGCGGGGGGGCCTTCTTAGTTCGCACAGATACGCAGTATTTT. Its translation: CASSERSGGAFLVRTDTQYF.

The chain combines TRBV4-2 with TRBJ2-3; the match to TRBD2 covers 10 bases. Losses at the gene ends were 1 base for V and 0 bases for J; bases not matched to a gene: 4. The CDR3 consists of 17 residues. Germline V CDR1 and CDR2: LGHNA, YNFKEQ. The CDR3 sequence: CASSQAPSGGSTDTQYF. The CDR3 region has the DNA TGTGCCAGCAGCCAAGCCCCTAGCGGGGGAAGCACAGATACGCAGTATTTT.

This clone was counted many times. The rearrangement uses TRBV19 and TRBJ2-1; D call uncertain. CDR3 length: 12 amino acids. The germline V gene encodes CDR1 LNHDA and CDR2 SQIVND (reference sequence). V was shortened by 3 bases and J by 6 bases, with 6 bases between the two germline ends. Written as DNA, the CDR3 is TGTGCCAGTAGTATCCCTCTCAATGAGCAGTTCTTC. Translating it yields CASSIPLNEQFF.

The chain uses TRBV11-2 and TRBJ2-1; no reliable D call. The CDR3 runs 15 residues. V was cut by 0 bases and J by 2 bases, with 8 bases left in between. From germline, CDR1 is SGHAT and CDR2 FQNNGV. The CDR3 here is CASSLEVDAYNEQFF. The CDR3 region has the DNA TGTGCCAGCAGCTTAGAAGTAGACGCCTACAATGAGCAGTTCTTC.

The sample holds a few counts of this clone. This chain joins TRBV11-2 and TRBJ2-1; D is undetermined. Trimming removed 0 bases from V and 1 base from J, with 10 bases in between. The CDR3 runs 16 residues. CDR1 is SGHAT, CDR2 FQNNGV, per germline. The CDR3 DNA is TGTGCCAGCAGCTTAGAGCTTGGCGGATCCTACAATGAGCAGTTCTTC. Protein: CASSLELGGSYNEQFF.

The chain uses TRBV7-6 and TRBJ2-6; 13 positions match TRBD2. Germline V gene sequence: CDR1 SGHVS, CDR2 FNYEAQ. V lost 4 bases to trimming and J lost 4 bases; unmatched junction nucleotides: 7. The CDR3 contains 18 residues. CDR3 nucleotides: TGTGCCAGCAGCTCTTGGACTAGCGGGAGTATCGGGGCCAACGTCCTGACTTTC. It is translated as CASSSWTSGSIGANVLTF.

The chain joins TRBV4-2 to TRBJ1-5, with TRBD1 as a possible D gene (6 bases). The V end lost 0 bases, the J end lost 6 bases, and 12 bases lay between the germline ends. Looked up from germline, CDR1 is LGHNA and CDR2 is YNFKEQ. The CDR3 is 15 residues long. The CDR3 DNA sequence: TGTGCCAGCAGCCAAGATTGGGGGGCGCGTCAGCCCCAGCATTTT. Translating it yields CASSQDWGARQPQHF.

The rearrangement links TRBV6-1 to TRBJ2-3, with TRBD2 matching 9 bases. CDR1 MNHNS and CDR2 SASEGT come from the germline V gene. The CDR3 sequence is 16 residues long. Unmatched junction bases numbered 9, after V lost 2 bases and J lost 6 bases. The CDR3 DNA follows: TGTGCCAGCAGTGAAACGGCAATAGCGGGGGTGGATACGCAGTATTTT. Translated, it gives CASSETAIAGVDTQYF.

There are a few counts of this clone. The rearrangement links TRBV6-1 to TRBJ1-1; the match to TRBD1 covers 7 bases. CDR1 is MNHNS, CDR2 SASEGT, per germline. After removal of 7 bases from V and 4 bases from J, the junction contained 6 bases not matched to a gene. This CDR3 has 13 amino acids. The CDR3 here is CASIDRVATEAFF. CDR3 sequence (DNA): TGTGCCAGCATAGACAGGGTTGCCACTGAAGCTTTCTTT.

Worth noting for this clone: The junction departs from the called germline gene at one end, perhaps through a read error. The chain combines TRBV20-1 with TRBJ2-3; D is ambiguous. The germline CDR1 and CDR2 sequences are DFQATT and SNEGSKA (reference sequence). This CDR3 has 14 residues. This chain's CDR3 is CSARAGEEYDTQYF. For the CDR3, the DNA is TGCAGTGCCAGAGCTGGAGAAGAGTACGATACGCAGTATTTT.